The 4 T cell receptor beta chains presented below share a single source sample, sequenced in a study of metastatic and nonmetastatic thyroid tumors (dated by TCRdb to the early 2020s). None of the patients had been given any treatment before thyroid surgery. Library preparation was by PCR. Sequenced using an Illumina HiSeq 4000. TCRdb handled the public reads itself, with Q25 trimming in fastp and clone calling in MiXCR, and kept productive beta chains. In all, the sample holds some 31,000 clones, and under 20% of those were seen once. Under 8.5% of the sample is held by the ten biggest clonotypes. The sample taken for sequencing was blood. The receptors stem from a female donor with papillary thyroid cancer or a benign thyroid nodule (not recorded which). Some clones in this sample may be carry-over from other donors' samples.

CDR3 sequence (DNA): TGCAGTGCTCGTGGCCGGGACGGACAATCTGAAGCTTTCTTT. Protein: CSARGRDGQSEAFF. The chain combines TRBV20-1 with TRBJ1-1; TRBD1 might be the D (5 bases). This CDR3 spans 14 amino acids. Looked up from germline, CDR1 is DFQATT and CDR2 is SNEGSKA (reference sequence). Trimming removed 5 bases from V and 6 bases from J, with 19 bases in between.

This clone is medium-sized by share. The chain carries TRBV5-1 and TRBJ2-7, with 9 bases lining up with TRBD2. CDR3 length equals 16 residues. The germline gives CDR1 SGHRS, CDR2 YFSETQ. V lost 4 bases to trimming and J lost 2 bases; unmatched junction nucleotides: 10. The CDR3 spells CASSRLLSGGTYEQYF. For the CDR3, the DNA is TGCGCCAGCAGCCGGCTCCTTAGCGGGGGCACCTACGAGCAGTACTTC.

This clone was seen repeatedly, ten times or more. CDR3 DNA sequence: TGTGCCACCAGTGATCCGACCGGACAGGGCCAAGAGACCCAGTACTTC. Its translation: CATSDPTGQGQETQYF. V and J are TRBV24-1 and TRBJ2-5; the match to TRBD1 covers 8 bases. Looked up from germline, CDR1 is KGHDR and CDR2 is SFDVKD. The CDR3 extends over 16 amino acids. The V and J ends lost 3 bases and 1 base, in that order; junction bases with no gene match: 6.

This clone has a handful of counts. The V and J genes are TRBV28 and TRBJ2-7; 7 bases are a match to TRBD2. The CDR3 is 13 residues long. Germline V gives CDR1 MDHEN, CDR2 SYDVKM. The V segment lost 2 bases and the J segment 12 bases; nucleotides outside the gene matches: 10. The CDR3 bases are TGTGCCAGCAGTTTACTTAGAGGGAGGGCCACGTACTTC. This sequence encodes CASSLLRGRATYF.